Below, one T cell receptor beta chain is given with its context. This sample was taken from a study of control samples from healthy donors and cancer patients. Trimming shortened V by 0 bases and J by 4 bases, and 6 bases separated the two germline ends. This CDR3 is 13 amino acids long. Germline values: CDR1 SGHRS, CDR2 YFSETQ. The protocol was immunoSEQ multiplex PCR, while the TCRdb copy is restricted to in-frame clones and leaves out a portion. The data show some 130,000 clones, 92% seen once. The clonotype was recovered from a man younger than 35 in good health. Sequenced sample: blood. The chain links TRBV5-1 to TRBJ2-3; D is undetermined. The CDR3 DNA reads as TGCGCCAGCAGCTTGGTTCCTTCAGATACGCAGTATTTT. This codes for CASSLVPSDTQYF.